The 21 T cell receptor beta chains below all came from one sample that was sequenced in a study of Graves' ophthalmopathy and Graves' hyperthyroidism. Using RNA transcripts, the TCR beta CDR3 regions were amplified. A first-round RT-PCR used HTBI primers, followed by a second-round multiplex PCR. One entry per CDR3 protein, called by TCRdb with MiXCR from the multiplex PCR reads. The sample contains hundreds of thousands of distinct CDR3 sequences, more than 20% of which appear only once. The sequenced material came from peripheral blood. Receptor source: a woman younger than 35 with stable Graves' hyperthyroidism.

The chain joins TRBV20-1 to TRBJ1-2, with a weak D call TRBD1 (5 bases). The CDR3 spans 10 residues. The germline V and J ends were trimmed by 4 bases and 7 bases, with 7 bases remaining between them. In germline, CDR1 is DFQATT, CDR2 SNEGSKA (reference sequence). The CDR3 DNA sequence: TGCAGTGCTACAGGGTTTGGCTACACCTTC. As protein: CSATGFGYTF.

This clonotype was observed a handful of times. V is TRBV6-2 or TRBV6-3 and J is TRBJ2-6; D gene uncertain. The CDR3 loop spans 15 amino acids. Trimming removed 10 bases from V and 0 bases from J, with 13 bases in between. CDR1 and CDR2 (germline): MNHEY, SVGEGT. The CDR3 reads CAITDRNSGANVLTF. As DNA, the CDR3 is TGTGCCATTACGGACCGGAACTCTGGGGCCAACGTCCTGACTTTC.

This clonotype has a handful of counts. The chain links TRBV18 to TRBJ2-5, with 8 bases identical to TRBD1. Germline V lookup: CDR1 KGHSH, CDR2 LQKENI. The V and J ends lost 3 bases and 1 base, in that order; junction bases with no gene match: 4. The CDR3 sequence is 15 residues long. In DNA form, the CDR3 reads TGTGCCAGCTCACCGGGGACAGGATTCCAAGAGACCCAGTACTTC. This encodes CASSPGTGFQETQYF.

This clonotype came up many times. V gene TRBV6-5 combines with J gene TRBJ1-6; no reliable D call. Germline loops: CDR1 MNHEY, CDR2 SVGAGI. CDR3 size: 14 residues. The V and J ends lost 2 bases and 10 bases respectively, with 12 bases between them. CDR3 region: CASSYGVGGSPLHF. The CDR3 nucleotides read TGTGCCAGCAGTTACGGCGTGGGTGGATCACCCCTCCACTTT.

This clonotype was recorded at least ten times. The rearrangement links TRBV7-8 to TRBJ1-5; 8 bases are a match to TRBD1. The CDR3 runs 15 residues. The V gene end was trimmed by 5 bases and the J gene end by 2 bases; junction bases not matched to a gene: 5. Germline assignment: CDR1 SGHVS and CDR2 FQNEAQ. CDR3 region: CASSQGAGGNQPQHF. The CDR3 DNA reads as TGTGCCAGCAGCCAGGGGGCAGGGGGCAATCAGCCCCAGCATTTT.

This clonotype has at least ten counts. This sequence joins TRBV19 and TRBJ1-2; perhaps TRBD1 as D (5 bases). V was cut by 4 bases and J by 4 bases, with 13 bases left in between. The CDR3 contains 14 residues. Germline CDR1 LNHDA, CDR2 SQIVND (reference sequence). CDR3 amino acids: CASSRRDGSYGYTF. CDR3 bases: TGTGCCAGTAGTAGACGGGACGGCTCCTATGGCTACACCTTC.

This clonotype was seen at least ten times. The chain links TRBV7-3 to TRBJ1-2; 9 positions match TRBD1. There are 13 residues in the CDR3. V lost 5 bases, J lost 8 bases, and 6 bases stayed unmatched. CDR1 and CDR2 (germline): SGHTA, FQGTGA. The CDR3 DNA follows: TGTGCCAGCAGCAAGACAGGGGGTGGAGGCTACACCTTC. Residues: CASSKTGGGGYTF.

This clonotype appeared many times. The CDR3 DNA reads as TGTGCCTGGAATGGCCTTTCCGAAGCTTTCTTT. Translating it yields CAWNGLSEAFF. The chain joins TRBV30 to TRBJ1-1; D uncertain. The CDR3 spans 11 residues. The V gene's germline CDR1 is GTSNPN and CDR2 SVGIG (reference sequence). V was trimmed by 4 bases and J by 8 bases, leaving 11 bases between them.

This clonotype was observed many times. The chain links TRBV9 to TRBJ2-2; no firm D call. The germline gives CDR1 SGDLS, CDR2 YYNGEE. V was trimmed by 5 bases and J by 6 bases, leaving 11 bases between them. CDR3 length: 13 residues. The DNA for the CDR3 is TGTGCCAGCAGTGTCCGCGGCCCCGGGGAGCTGTTTTTT. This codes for CASSVRGPGELFF.

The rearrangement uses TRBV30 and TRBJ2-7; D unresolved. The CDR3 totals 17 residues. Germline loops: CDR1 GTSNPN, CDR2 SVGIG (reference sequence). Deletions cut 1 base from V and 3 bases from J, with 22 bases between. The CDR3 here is CAWSGVELTPTLYEQYF. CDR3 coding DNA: TGTGCCTGGAGTGGTGTGGAACTAACCCCTACCCTCTACGAGCAGTACTTC.

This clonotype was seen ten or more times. CDR3 loop: CATSTSAVSYEQYF. CDR3 DNA sequence: TGTGCCACCAGCACTTCAGCCGTTTCCTACGAGCAGTACTTC. This rearrangement joins TRBV15 to TRBJ2-7; D remains unclear. CDR1 and CDR2 from the germline V gene are LNHNV and YYDKDF (reference sequence). The CDR3 contains 14 residues. Deletions cut 4 bases from V and 1 base from J, with 11 bases between.

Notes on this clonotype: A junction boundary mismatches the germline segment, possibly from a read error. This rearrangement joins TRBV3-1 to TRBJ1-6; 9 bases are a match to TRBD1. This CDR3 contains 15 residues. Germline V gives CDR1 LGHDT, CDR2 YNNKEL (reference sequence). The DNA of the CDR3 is TGTGCTAGCAGCCAAGGGACAGGGCAGAATTCACCCCTCCACTTT. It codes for CASSQGTGQNSPLHF.

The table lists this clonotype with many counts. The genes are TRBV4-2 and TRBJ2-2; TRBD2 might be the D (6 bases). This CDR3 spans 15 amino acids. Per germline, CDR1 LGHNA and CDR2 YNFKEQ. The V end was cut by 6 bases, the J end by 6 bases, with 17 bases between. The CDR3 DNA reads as TGTGCCAGCAGTGCCAGACTAGATAGCCCCGGGGAGCTGTTTTTT. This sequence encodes CASSARLDSPGELFF.

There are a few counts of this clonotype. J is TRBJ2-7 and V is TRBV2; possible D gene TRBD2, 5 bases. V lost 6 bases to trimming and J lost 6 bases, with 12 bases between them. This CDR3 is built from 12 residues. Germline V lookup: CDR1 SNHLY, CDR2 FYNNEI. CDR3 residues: CASRNGLPEQYF. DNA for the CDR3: TGTGCCAGCAGGAACGGACTCCCCGAGCAGTACTTC.

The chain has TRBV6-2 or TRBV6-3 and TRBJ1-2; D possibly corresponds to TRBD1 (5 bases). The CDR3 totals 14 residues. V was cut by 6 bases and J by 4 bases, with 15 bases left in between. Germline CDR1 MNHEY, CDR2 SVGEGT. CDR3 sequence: CASRRQGGSYGYTF. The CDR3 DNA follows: TGTGCCAGCAGGCGGCAGGGTGGTAGCTATGGCTACACCTTC.

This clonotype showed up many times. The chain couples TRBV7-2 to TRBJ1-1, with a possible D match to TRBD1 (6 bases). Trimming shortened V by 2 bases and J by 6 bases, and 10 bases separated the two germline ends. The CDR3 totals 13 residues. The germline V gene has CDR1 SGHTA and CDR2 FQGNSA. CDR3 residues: CASSLSTGPEAFF. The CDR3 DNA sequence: TGTGCCAGCAGCTTATCTACAGGGCCTGAAGCTTTCTTT.

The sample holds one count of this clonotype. In DNA form, the CDR3 reads TGTGCCAGCAGTACGACAGGGTCGGCAACCATGGGCTACACCTTC. This gives the protein CASSTTGSATMGYTF. The chain carries TRBV12-3 or TRBV12-4 and TRBJ1-2; TRBD1 aligns across 7 bases. V lost 5 bases, J lost 8 bases, and 14 bases stayed unmatched. The CDR3 is made up of 15 amino acids.

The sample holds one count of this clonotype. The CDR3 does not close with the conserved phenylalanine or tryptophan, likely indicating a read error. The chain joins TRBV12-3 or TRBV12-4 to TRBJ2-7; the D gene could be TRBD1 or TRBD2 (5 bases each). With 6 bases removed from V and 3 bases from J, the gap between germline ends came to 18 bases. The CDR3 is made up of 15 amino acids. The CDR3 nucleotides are TGTGCCAGCAGCCGAACGCAGTGGGGGAGCTACGAGCAGTACTAC. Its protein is CASSRTQWGSYEQYY.

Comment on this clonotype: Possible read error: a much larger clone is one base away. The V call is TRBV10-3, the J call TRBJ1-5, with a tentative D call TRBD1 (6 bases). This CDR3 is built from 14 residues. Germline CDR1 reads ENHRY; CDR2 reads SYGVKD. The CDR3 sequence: CATGDPGGNQPLHF. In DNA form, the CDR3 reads TGTGCCACAGGGGACCCGGGAGGCAATCAGCCCCTGCATTTT.

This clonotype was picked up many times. DNA of the CDR3: TGTGCCAGCAGCTACCTGTCCGGAGAGACCCAGTACTTC. Amino acid sequence: CASSYLSGETQYF. V and J are TRBV7-3 and TRBJ2-5; D gene ambiguous. Per germline, CDR1 SGHTA and CDR2 FQGTGA. The CDR3 length is 13 residues. V lost 4 bases, J lost 4 bases, and 10 bases lay in between.

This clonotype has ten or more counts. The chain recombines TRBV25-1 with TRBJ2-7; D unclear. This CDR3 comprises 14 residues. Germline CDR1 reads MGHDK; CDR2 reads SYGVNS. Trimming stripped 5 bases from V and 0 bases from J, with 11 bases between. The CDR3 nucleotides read TGTGCCAGCAGTTCCACGCCTTACTCCTACGAGCAGTACTTC. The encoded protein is CASSSTPYSYEQYF.